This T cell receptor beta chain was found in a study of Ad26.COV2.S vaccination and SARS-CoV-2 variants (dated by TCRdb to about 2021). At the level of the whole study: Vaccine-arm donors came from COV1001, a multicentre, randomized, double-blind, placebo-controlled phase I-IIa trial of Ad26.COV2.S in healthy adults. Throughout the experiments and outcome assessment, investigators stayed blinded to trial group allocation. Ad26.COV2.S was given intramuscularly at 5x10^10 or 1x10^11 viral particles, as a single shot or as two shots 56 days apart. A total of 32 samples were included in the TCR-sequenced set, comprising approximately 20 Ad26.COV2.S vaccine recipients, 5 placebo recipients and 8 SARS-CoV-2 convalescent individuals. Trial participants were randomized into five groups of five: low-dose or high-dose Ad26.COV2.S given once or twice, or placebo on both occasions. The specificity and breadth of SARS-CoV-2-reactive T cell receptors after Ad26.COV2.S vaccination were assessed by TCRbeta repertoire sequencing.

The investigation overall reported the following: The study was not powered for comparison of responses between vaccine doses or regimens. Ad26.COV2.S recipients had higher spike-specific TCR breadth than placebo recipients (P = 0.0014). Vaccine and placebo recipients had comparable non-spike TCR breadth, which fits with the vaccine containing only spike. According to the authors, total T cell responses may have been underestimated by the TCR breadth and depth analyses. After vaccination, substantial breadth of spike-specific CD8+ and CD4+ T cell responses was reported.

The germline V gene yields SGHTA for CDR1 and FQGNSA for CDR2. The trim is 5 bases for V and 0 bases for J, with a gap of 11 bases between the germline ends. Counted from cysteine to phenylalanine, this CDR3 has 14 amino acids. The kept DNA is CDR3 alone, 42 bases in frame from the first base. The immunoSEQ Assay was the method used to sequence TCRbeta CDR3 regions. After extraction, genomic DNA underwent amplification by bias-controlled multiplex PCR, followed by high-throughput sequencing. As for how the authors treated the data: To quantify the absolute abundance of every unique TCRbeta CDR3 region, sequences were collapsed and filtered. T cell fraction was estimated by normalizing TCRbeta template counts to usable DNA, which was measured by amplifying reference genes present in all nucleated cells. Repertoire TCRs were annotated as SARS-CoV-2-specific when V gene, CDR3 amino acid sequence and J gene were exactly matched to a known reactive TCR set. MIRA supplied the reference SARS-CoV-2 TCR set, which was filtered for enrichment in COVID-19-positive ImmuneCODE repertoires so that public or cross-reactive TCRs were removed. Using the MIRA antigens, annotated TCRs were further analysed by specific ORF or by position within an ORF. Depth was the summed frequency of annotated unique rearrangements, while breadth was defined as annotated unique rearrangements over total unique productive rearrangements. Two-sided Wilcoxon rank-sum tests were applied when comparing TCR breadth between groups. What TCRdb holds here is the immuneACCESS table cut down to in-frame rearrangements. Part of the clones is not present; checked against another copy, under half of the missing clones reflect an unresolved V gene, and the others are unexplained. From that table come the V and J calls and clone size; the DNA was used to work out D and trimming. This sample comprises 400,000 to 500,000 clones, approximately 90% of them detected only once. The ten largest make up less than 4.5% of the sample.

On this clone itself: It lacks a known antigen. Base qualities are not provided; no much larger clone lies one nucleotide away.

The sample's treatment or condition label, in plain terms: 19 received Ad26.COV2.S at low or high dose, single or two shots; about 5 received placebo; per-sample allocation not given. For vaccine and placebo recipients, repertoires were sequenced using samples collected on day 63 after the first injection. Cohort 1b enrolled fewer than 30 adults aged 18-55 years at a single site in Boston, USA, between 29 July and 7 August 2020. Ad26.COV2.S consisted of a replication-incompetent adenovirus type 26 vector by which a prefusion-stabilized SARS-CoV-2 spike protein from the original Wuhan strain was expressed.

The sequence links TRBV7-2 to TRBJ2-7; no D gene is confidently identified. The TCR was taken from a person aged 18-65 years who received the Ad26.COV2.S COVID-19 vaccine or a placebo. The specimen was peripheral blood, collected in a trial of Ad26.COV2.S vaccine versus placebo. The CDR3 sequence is CASSQVSSSYEQYF. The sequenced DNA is TGTGCCAGCAGCCAGGTTTCGAGCTCCTACGAGCAGTACTTC.